This TCR beta chain was identified during a study of beta chain features in type 1 diabetes. Expressed TCRB transcripts were sequenced because the isolated RNA had all been reverse transcribed beforehand. A few million reads, on average, came from each naive, central memory and regulatory T cell sample. Method: immunoSEQ multiplex PCR; TCRdb's copy keeps in-frame clones and lacks some. Of 900,000 or so clones listed, 15% to 20% are singletons. CDR1 and CDR2 (germline): SGHNT, YYREEE (reference sequence). Unmatched junction bases numbered 5, after V lost 4 bases and J lost 2 bases. This CDR3 has 14 residues.

The chain couples TRBV5-4 to TRBJ2-5; the match to TRBD1 covers 7 bases. The TCR was taken from a woman aged 18 to 35 in good health. Sequencing was performed on naive CD4+ T cells from blood. The chain's CDR3 is CASSTKTGQETQYF. The CDR3 nucleotides are TGTGCCAGCAGCACTAAGACAGGGCAAGAGACCCAGTACTTC.